This T cell receptor (beta chain) was profiled in a study of OX40 agonist ivuxolimab in advanced cancers. The protocol was immunoSEQ multiplex PCR, while the TCRdb copy is restricted to in-frame clones and leaves out a portion. Among tens of thousands of clones, around 94% were seen once, and the ten largest hold 15% to 17%. CDR3 length: 14 amino acids. The J segment lost 3 bases and the V segment lost 7 bases, leaving 8 bases of the junction unmatched. Germline CDR1 reads SGHVS; CDR2 reads FQNEAQ. This TCR came from an adult with an advanced solid tumor such as melanoma, head and neck, liver or kidney cancer. The chain carries TRBV7-8 and TRBJ1-1; 7 positions agree with TRBD1. Sequences were derived from CD4+ or CD8+ T cells sorted from blood, sampled in a trial of the OX40 agonist ivuxolimab. The CDR3 DNA sequence: TGTGCCAGCATCCTAATGGGACAGCACACTGAAGCTTTCTTT. Residues: CASILMGQHTEAFF.